These T cell receptor beta chains were read from a single sample in a study of blood T cell repertoires in COVID-19. Assay used: immunoSEQ multiplex PCR; TCRdb lists only in-frame clones, some missing. The sample yields 300,000 to 400,000 clones, around nine tenths seen once. The sequencing sample was made of peripheral blood. The receptors here all came from a woman aged 18-35 years who had recovered from COVID-19. Each CDR3 is given with its conserved first and last residue. Each record gives: clone size, D gene, J gene, V gene, CDR3 length, CDR3 DNA, CDR3 protein. A D gene is named only where the DNA matches it firmly. Where a row states a size, it is once, few, many or the class of an expanded clone; other rows omit it.

.	.	TRBJ1-2	TRBV6-6	13	TGTGCCAGCAGTGTACACCTTACCTATGGCTACACCTTC	CASSVHLTYGYTF
once	TRBD2	TRBJ2-2	TRBV14	15	TGTGCCAGCAGCCAACGGACTAGCGGTCCCGGGGAGCTGTTTTTT	CASSQRTSGPGELFF
.	TRBD2	TRBJ2-1	TRBV24-1	19	TGTGCCACCAGTGATTTGCTGACTAGCGGGGGGAGCTCCTACAATGAGCAGTTCTTC	CATSDLLTSGGSSYNEQFF
.	TRBD2	TRBJ2-3	TRBV27	14	TGTGCCAGCAGTTTAGCGGGAGGAGGAGATACGCAGTATTTT	CASSLAGGGDTQYF
.	TRBD1	TRBJ1-2	TRBV14	18	TGTGCCAGCAGCCAAGTCTACCGGACAGGACAAACTAACTATGGCTACACCTTC	CASSQVYRTGQTNYGYTF
.	.	TRBJ2-1	TRBV6-2/TRBV6-3	13	TGTGCCAGCAGTTACTCAGACTTCAATGAGCAGTTCTTC	CASSYSDFNEQFF
.	TRBD2	TRBJ2-1	TRBV15	17	TGTGCCACCAGCAGAGTTCGGACTAGCGGGAGTCCCGCTGAGCAGTTCTTC	CATSRVRTSGSPAEQFF
.	.	TRBJ1-2	TRBV4-1	16	TGCGCCAGCAGCCCACTATGGGGCCTACATGGACCTGGCTACACCTTC	CASSPLWGLHGPGYTF
once	TRBD1	TRBJ2-5	TRBV10-3	12	TGTGCCACCCGGGACAGCCAAGAGACCCAGTACTTC	CATRDSQETQYF
.	.	TRBJ2-2	TRBV19	13	TGTGCCCTATGGGACTTGGGAACCGGGGAGCTGTTTTTT	CALWDLGTGELFF
.	TRBD1	TRBJ2-1	TRBV10-3	16	TGTGCCATCGGGGGTCGGGGGACAGGGTCCTACAATGAGCAGTTCTTC	CAIGGRGTGSYNEQFF
.	.	TRBJ2-3	TRBV2	15	TGTGCCAGCAGTGGGGTACTAAGTGGTGCAGATACGCAGTATTTT	CASSGVLSGADTQYF
once	.	TRBJ1-6	TRBV15	14	TGTGCCACCAGCAGAGCCCAGTATAATTCACCCCTCCACTTT	CATSRAQYNSPLHF
.	.	TRBJ1-2	TRBV19	15	TGTGCCAGTAGTATGGCCCCGGGGGCTAACTATGGCTACACCTTC	CASSMAPGANYGYTF
.	.	TRBJ1-4	TRBV18	13	TGTGCCAGCTCACCGTATGCAGGAGAAAAACTGTTTTTT	CASSPYAGEKLFF
.	.	TRBJ2-1	TRBV3-1/TRBV3-2	13	TGTGCCAGCAGCCAAGACGGGAGAAGCGGGCAGTTCTTC	CASSQDGRSGQFF
.	.	TRBJ2-5	TRBV27	13	TGTGCCAGCAGACTTCACGGTCAAGAGACCCAGTACTTC	CASRLHGQETQYF
.	.	TRBJ1-2	TRBV28	17	TGTGCCAGCACCAAACGGGCAGGGAGGGGTCCTAACTATGGCTACACCTTC	CASTKRAGRGPNYGYTF
.	TRBD2	TRBJ2-2	TRBV7-8	16	TGTGCCAGCAGCCCGGGACTAGCGGGACTTCCCGGGGAGCTGTTTTTT	CASSPGLAGLPGELFF
.	TRBD1	TRBJ2-1	TRBV4-1	15	TGCGCCAGCAGCCAACAGGGGGATTTATCAGGTGAGCAGTTCTTC	CASSQQGDLSGEQFF
.	TRBD2	TRBJ2-5	TRBV19	17	TGTGCCAGTAGTCCACAGGGACTAGCGTTCGAGGGCGAGACCCAGTACTTC	CASSPQGLAFEGETQYF
.	TRBD1	TRBJ1-1	TRBV6-5	15	TGTGCCAGCAGTTCCACAGGACAGGGAAACACTGAAGCTTTCTTT	CASSSTGQGNTEAFF
.	.	TRBJ1-1	TRBV7-2	14	TGTGCCAGCAGCGACAGATCTAGGATCGCTGAAGCTTTCTTT	CASSDRSRIAEAFF
.	.	TRBJ2-1	TRBV24-1	13	TGTGCCACCAGTCGTTTCTCAGGGAATGAGCAGTTCTTC	CATSRFSGNEQFF
.	TRBD2	TRBJ2-3	TRBV7-2	17	TGTGCCAGCACCCTAGGCCCCCTAGCGGGAGGGAGTGATACGCAGTATTTT	CASTLGPLAGGSDTQYF
.	TRBD1	TRBJ2-2	TRBV10-2	15	TGCGCCAGCAGAGAGGGACAGGGGGCCACCGGGGAGCTGTTTTTT	CASREGQGATGELFF
.	TRBD2	TRBJ2-1	TRBV7-6	18	TGTGCCAGCAGCTTATTGGGGTCCCTAGCGGCCCTCTACAATGAGCAGTTCTTC	CASSLLGSLAALYNEQFF
.	.	TRBJ1-5	TRBV24-1	18	TGTGCCACCAGTGATTCGGGACACGGGATCAAAAAGGATCAGCCCCAGCATTTT	CATSDSGHGIKKDQPQHF
.	.	TRBJ2-2	TRBV24-1	13	TGTGCCACCAGTGATGACAGGACCGGGGAGCTGTTTTTT	CATSDDRTGELFF
.	TRBD2	TRBJ2-1	TRBV7-2	15	TGTGCCAGCAGCCTTAGCGGGAGGGCCTACAATGAGCAGTTCTTC	CASSLSGRAYNEQFF
.	.	TRBJ1-5	TRBV30	13	TGTGCCTGGAGTGCCTCGAGCAATCAGCCCCAGCATTTT	CAWSASSNQPQHF
.	TRBD1	TRBJ1-5	TRBV15	16	TGTGCCACCAGCAGAGGGGACAGGGGAAGGGATCAGCCCCAGCATTTT	CATSRGDRGRDQPQHF
.	.	TRBJ2-3	TRBV6-2/TRBV6-3	15	TGTGCCAGCAGTTATTGGGTTCAGGGTACAGATACGCAGTATTTT	CASSYWVQGTDTQYF
once	.	TRBJ2-3	TRBV27	13	TGTGCCAGCTCGGACAGAGTAACCTATACGCAGTATTTT	CASSDRVTYTQYF
.	TRBD1	TRBJ1-1	TRBV5-1	13	TGCGCCAGCAGCCCGGACAGGGCCACTGAAGCTTTCTTT	CASSPDRATEAFF
.	TRBD1	TRBJ1-2	TRBV10-2	13	TGCGCCAGCAGTGAAACAGGGGCTATCGGCTACACCTTC	CASSETGAIGYTF
.	TRBD2	TRBJ2-1	TRBV7-9	15	TGTGCCAGCAGTTCCCCTAGCGGGAGAAGCAATGAGCAGTTCTTC	CASSSPSGRSNEQFF
.	.	TRBJ2-3	TRBV5-6	13	TGTGCCAGCAGCTTGGGTCCCATAGATACGCAGTATTTT	CASSLGPIDTQYF
.	.	TRBJ1-5	TRBV6-2/TRBV6-3	14	TGTGCCAGCAGCTCTCGGGACAAGAATCAGCCCCAGCATTTT	CASSSRDKNQPQHF
.	.	TRBJ1-2	TRBV30	11	TGTGGCCAGGGGTTTAACTATGGCTACACCTTC	CGQGFNYGYTF
once	.	TRBJ1-1	TRBV12-5	13	TGTGCTAGTGGACAGGGCGTTGGCACTGAAGCTTTCTTT	CASGQGVGTEAFF